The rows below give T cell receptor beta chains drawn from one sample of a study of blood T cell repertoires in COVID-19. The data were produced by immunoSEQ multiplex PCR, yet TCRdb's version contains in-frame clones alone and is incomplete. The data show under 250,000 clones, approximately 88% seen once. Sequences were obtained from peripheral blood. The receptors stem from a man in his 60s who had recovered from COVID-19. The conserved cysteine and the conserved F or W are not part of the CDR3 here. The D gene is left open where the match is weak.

CDR3: ASSPYRNSYEQY
J: TRBJ2-7
D: NA
V: TRBV6-5

CDR3: ASSRQGGNTGELF
J: TRBJ2-2
D: NA
V: TRBV7-2

CDR3: ASSERTGVNTEAF
J: TRBJ1-1
D: TRBD1
V: TRBV6-1

CDR3: ASSLDWGGGTDTQY
J: TRBJ2-3
D: TRBD2
V: TRBV11-3

CDR3: ASSVDGASGTDTQY
J: TRBJ2-3
D: NA
V: TRBV9

CDR3: ASSLAGAEQPQH
J: TRBJ1-5
D: NA
V: TRBV27

CDR3: ASSPDRNTGELF
J: TRBJ2-2
D: NA
V: TRBV18

CDR3: ASRPSGNNEQF
J: TRBJ2-1
D: TRBD2
V: TRBV19

CDR3: SVEEGFQF
J: TRBJ2-1
D: NA
V: TRBV29-1

CDR3: ASSTDSASYEQY
J: TRBJ2-7
D: NA
V: TRBV7-2

CDR3: ASSPRSGAANTGELF
J: TRBJ2-2
D: TRBD2
V: TRBV7-8

CDR3: ASSRTMDIGNEQF
J: TRBJ2-1
D: NA
V: TRBV6-1

CDR3: ASSFGLAGVETQY
J: TRBJ2-5
D: TRBD2
V: TRBV11-2

CDR3: ATSRAPKGGNYEQY
J: TRBJ2-7
D: NA
V: TRBV15

CDR3: ASSRRLDSYEQY
J: TRBJ2-7
D: NA
V: TRBV19

CDR3: ASGLDFSTDTQY
J: TRBJ2-3
D: NA
V: TRBV12-5

CDR3: ATSDADREYGYT
J: TRBJ1-2
D: TRBD1
V: TRBV24-1

CDR3: ASSLRSSYEQY
J: TRBJ2-7
D: NA
V: TRBV5-6

CDR3: ASSLEATRGGVLYGYT
J: TRBJ1-2
D: NA
V: TRBV7-2

CDR3: ASSQDLAGGRDTQY
J: TRBJ2-3
D: TRBD2
V: TRBV4-2

CDR3: ASIGKTATYEQY
J: TRBJ2-7
D: NA
V: TRBV6-5

CDR3: ASSRPSGRSTDTQY
J: TRBJ2-3
D: TRBD2
V: TRBV3-1/TRBV3-2

CDR3: ASSLGGGGGQPQH
J: TRBJ1-5
D: TRBD1
V: TRBV5-5

CDR3: AAGTEAF
J: TRBJ1-1
D: NA
V: TRBV28

CDR3: ASASASQSYEQY
J: TRBJ2-7
D: NA
V: TRBV6-6

CDR3: ASSLGGPSYGYT
J: TRBJ1-2
D: NA
V: TRBV28

CDR3: ASSIYQTGGPYEQY
J: TRBJ2-7
D: TRBD1
V: TRBV19

CDR3: ASSYRRGLYGYT
J: TRBJ1-2
D: NA
V: TRBV6-2/TRBV6-3

CDR3: ASSQETRGREAGELF
J: TRBJ2-2
D: TRBD2
V: TRBV3-1/TRBV3-2

CDR3: ASSLQGANGNQPQH
J: TRBJ1-5
D: TRBD1
V: TRBV18

CDR3: ASSPLRGGPETQY
J: TRBJ2-5
D: NA
V: TRBV19

CDR3: ASSLGTAPPLGQY
J: TRBJ2-7
D: TRBD1
V: TRBV6-5

CDR3: ASSLPDTEAF
J: TRBJ1-1
D: NA
V: TRBV4-1

CDR3: ASSPTGLRALYGYT
J: TRBJ1-2
D: NA
V: TRBV28

CDR3: ASSLLRAKGRNEQF
J: TRBJ2-1
D: NA
V: TRBV5-1